The 12 T cell receptor beta chains below all came from one sample that was sequenced in a study of vaccination effects on CD4 cells after COVID-19. Measured with immunoSEQ multiplex PCR; TCRdb has only the in-frame clones, and not every one. The data hold fewer than 85,000 clones, with roughly 74% observed a single time. Subsequent to a culture period of 10 days, CD4+ T cells were isolated. All participants had two doses of either the BNT162b2 or mRNA-1273 vaccine. No antigen is known for these receptors. The input for sequencing was CD4+ T cells from PBMCs cultured without peptide, taken after COVID-19 vaccination. The receptor set was obtained from a human donor who received a COVID-19 vaccine.

The V call is TRBV4-1, the J call TRBJ2-1; 7 positions agree with TRBD1. V lost 2 bases and J lost 5; bases outside the gene matches: 6. Germline CDR1 and CDR2: MGHRA and YSYEKL. The CDR3 loop spans 15 amino acids. CDR3 DNA sequence: TGCGCCAGCAGCCAACGGGACAGAGCCAACAATGAGCAGTTCTTC. Translated, it gives CASSQRDRANNEQFF.

The chain links TRBV6-1 to TRBJ1-5; D is unresolved. V was trimmed by 2 bases and J by 6 bases, leaving 11 bases between them. The CDR3 runs 14 residues. Germline V CDR1 and CDR2: MNHNS, SASEGT. CDR3 sequence reads: CASSEPGYSQPQHF. DNA for the CDR3: TGTGCCAGCAGTGAACCGGGATACAGTCAGCCCCAGCATTTT.

The genes are TRBV24-1 and TRBJ2-4; D not certain. Deletions cut 2 bases from V and 0 bases from J, with 7 bases between. The CDR3 covers 15 residues. From germline, CDR1 is KGHDR and CDR2 SFDVKD. The CDR3: CATSDSTVAKNIQYF. The CDR3 nucleotides read TGTGCCACCAGTGATTCGACTGTAGCCAAAAACATTCAGTACTTC.

This clone was detected only a few times. The V call is TRBV2, the J call TRBJ2-1; 7 nucleotides line up with TRBD2. Germline V gene data show CDR1 as SNHLY and CDR2 as FYNNEI. The V gene end was trimmed by 7 bases and the J gene end by 6 bases; junction bases not matched to a gene: 12. This CDR3 has 15 residues. The CDR3 DNA is TGTGCCAGCATGGAAGGGAGGGCAATGGGCAATGAGCAGTTCTTC. Residues: CASMEGRAMGNEQFF.

The chain links TRBV4-3 to TRBJ1-1; D remains unclear. CDR1 is LGHNA and CDR2 is YSLEER in the germline V gene. V was cut by 0 bases and J by 0 bases, with 8 bases left in between. The CDR3 totals 15 residues. Here the CDR3 reads CASSQETGMNTEAFF. As DNA, the CDR3 is TGCGCCAGCAGCCAAGAAACGGGGATGAACACTGAAGCTTTCTTT.

The rearrangement joins TRBV25-1 to TRBJ1-2, with TRBD1 matching 12 bases. The CDR3 is 15 amino acids. V shed 2 bases and J 7 bases; nucleotides not matched to a gene: 5. Germline CDR1 is MGHDK and CDR2 is SYGVNS. CDR3: CASSEGGQGASGYTF. The CDR3 bases are TGTGCCAGCAGTGAAGGGGGACAGGGGGCAAGTGGCTACACCTTC.

The V gene is TRBV5-5, the J gene TRBJ2-5; either TRBD1 or TRBD2 may fit D (5 bases each). The germline CDR1 and CDR2 sequences are SGHKS and YYEKEE (reference sequence). The ends were cut back, 0 bases at V and 1 base at J, with 10 bases in the middle. This CDR3 region has 15 residues. The CDR3 spells CASSLAAGTQETQYF. CDR3 nucleotide sequence: TGTGCCAGCAGCTTGGCGGCAGGGACCCAAGAGACCCAGTACTTC.

For the CDR3, the DNA is TGTGCCAGTAGTATAGGTTTGATCATCACTTTGGAGACCCAGTACTTC. It codes for CASSIGLIITLETQYF. This sequence joins TRBV19 and TRBJ2-5; D unclear. CDR3 length: 16 residues. The V end lost 1 base, the J end lost 5 bases, and 17 bases lay between the germline ends. In germline, CDR1 is LNHDA, CDR2 SQIVND (reference sequence).

This sequence joins TRBV15 and TRBJ1-1; perhaps TRBD1 as D (6 bases). The V and J ends lost 0 bases and 0 bases respectively, with 8 bases between them. The CDR3 consists of 15 residues. CDR1 is LNHNV and CDR2 is YYDKDF in the germline V gene (reference sequence). The CDR3 is CATSRDQGLNTEAFF. The CDR3 bases are TGTGCCACCAGCAGAGATCAGGGGCTGAACACTGAAGCTTTCTTT.

Only a few counts were recorded for this clone. The chain is built from TRBV9 and TRBJ2-1; 12 positions agree with TRBD2. The CDR3 sequence is 15 residues long. Trimming cost V 0 bases and J 9 bases; bases outside gene matches: 4. Germline V gene data show CDR1 as SGDLS and CDR2 as YYNGEE. The CDR3 DNA is TGTGCCAGCAGCGTAGCTAGCGGGGGGGCCGGTGAGCAGTTCTTC. It is translated as CASSVASGGAGEQFF.

The rearrangement joins TRBV7-2 to TRBJ2-3; D remains ambiguous. Per germline, CDR1 SGHTA and CDR2 FQGNSA. The CDR3 contains 14 residues. Trimming pared 3 bases from V and 0 bases from J, leaving 7 bases between. CDR3 in amino acids: CASSFAVSTDTQYF. CDR3 nucleotide sequence: TGTGCCAGCAGCTTCGCAGTGAGCACAGATACGCAGTATTTT.

This chain connects TRBV23-1 to TRBJ1-1, with TRBD1 identical over 7 bases. TRBV23-1 is an open reading frame, and its role is uncertain. The CDR3 is made up of 16 amino acids. V dropped 4 bases and J dropped 0; count of bases not matched to a gene: 8. The CDR3 bases are TGCGCCAGCAGTCCTACCCCCGGGACAGTGAACACTGAAGCTTTCTTT. Translated: CASSPTPGTVNTEAFF.